The clone carrying this T cell receptor beta chain was counted ten times or more. Its specificity is not known. The data belong to a study of T-cell reconstitution after alpha-beta-depleted transplantation in children. The CDR3 totals 14 residues. Unmatched junction bases numbered 2, after V lost 2 bases and J lost 5 bases. Per germline, CDR1 MDHEN and CDR2 SYDVKM. Broader study findings: Reportedly, roughly two months post-transplant, alpha-beta T cells arose from several hundred expanded graft clones.

Unique molecular identifiers tagged the TCRbeta library. In TCRdb, the PCR reads were re-called with MiXCR into one record per CDR3 protein. The table lists nearly 250,000 distinct CDR3 sequences, roughly 7.7% of them singletons, with about 6.4% in the top ten. This TCR derives from a male patient aged 10 to 17 who had a stem cell transplant for acute lymphoblastic leukemia, so the T cells may come from the graft donor. The specimen was PBMCs, mostly from graft donor cells, collected 180 days after TCRalphabeta/CD19-depleted stem cell transplant. This chain uses TRBV28 with TRBJ2-5; 10 bases map to TRBD2. The CDR3 region has the DNA TGTGCCAGCAGTTTACTAGCGGGGGAGGAGACCCAGTACTTC. Its translation: CASSLLAGEETQYF. Full variable domain (missing parts from reference TRBV28 and TRBJ2-5): DVKVTQSSRYLVKRTGEKVFLECVQDMDHENMFWYRQDPGLGLRLIYFSYDVKMKEKGDIPEGYSVSREKKERFSLILESASTNQTSMYLCASSLLAGEETQYFGPGTRLLVL.